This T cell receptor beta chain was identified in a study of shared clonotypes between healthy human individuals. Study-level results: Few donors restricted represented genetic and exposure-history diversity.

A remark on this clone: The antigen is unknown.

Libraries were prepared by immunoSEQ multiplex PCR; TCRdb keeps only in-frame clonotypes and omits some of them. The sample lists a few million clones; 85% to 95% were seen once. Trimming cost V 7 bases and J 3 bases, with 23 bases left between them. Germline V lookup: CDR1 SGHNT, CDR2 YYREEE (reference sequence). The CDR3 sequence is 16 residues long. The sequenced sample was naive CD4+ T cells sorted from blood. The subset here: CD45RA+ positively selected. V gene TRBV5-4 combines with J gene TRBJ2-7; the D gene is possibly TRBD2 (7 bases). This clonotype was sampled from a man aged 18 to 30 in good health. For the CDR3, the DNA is TGTGCCAGCGCAGCTCAAGGGGGGGGCGGGAGCTACGAGCAGTACTTC. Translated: CASAAQGGGGSYEQYF.